A single sample gave rise to the 7 T cell receptor beta chains below, sequenced in a study of cytomegalovirus exposure and HLA in healthy donors. PCR was performed using 60 Vbeta and 13 Jbeta primers. Clones were read by immunoSEQ multiplex PCR, and TCRdb kept only the in-frame ones, dropping some. The sample has 150,000 to 200,000 clones; roughly 80% are singletons. Sequencing input: PBMCs. These receptors originate from a female donor in good health and CMV-seronegative.

The genes are TRBV20-1 and TRBJ2-1, with 12 bases lining up with TRBD2. The CDR3 length is 11 residues. The V gene's germline CDR1 is DFQATT and CDR2 SNEGSKA (reference sequence). The CDR3 DNA is TGCGGGGGACTAGCGGGCAATGAGCAGTTCTTC. Protein product: CGGLAGNEQFF.

The chain recombines TRBV4-3 with TRBJ1-5; D remains ambiguous. The CDR3 extends over 13 amino acids. Germline CDR1 is LGHNA and CDR2 is YSLEER. The V end was cut by 1 base, the J end by 4 bases, with 5 bases between. The CDR3 here is CASSQAVNQPQHF. CDR3 nucleotides: TGCGCCAGCAGCCAAGCGGTAAATCAGCCCCAGCATTTT.

This chain joins TRBV7-2 and TRBJ2-1; 11 bases are shared with TRBD2. V lost 5 bases to trimming and J lost 14 bases; unmatched junction nucleotides: 8. This CDR3 region has 13 residues. Germline lookup yields CDR1 SGHTA and CDR2 FQGNSA. The CDR3: CASSPILLAGEFF. The CDR3, as DNA: TGTGCCAGCAGCCCAATACTACTAGCGGGAGAGTTCTTC. Together with reference TRBV7-2 and TRBJ2-1, the CDR3 gives the full variable domain: GAGVSQSPSNKVTEKGKDVELRCDPISGHTALYWYRQSLGQGLEFLIYFQGNSAPDKSGLPSDRFSAERTGGSVSTLTIQRTQQEDSAVYLCASSPILLAGEFFGPGTRLTVL.

The J gene is TRBJ2-2, the V gene TRBV9, with 10 bases lining up with TRBD2. The CDR3 spans 19 residues. CDR1 is SGDLS, CDR2 YYNGEE, per germline. Trimming at V came to 5 bases and at J to 3 bases, leaving 16 bases not matched to a gene. In DNA, the CDR3 is TGTGCCAGCAGAGACCATGTTAGATCCGGGACTAGCGACACCGGGGAGCTGTTTTTT. Its translation is CASRDHVRSGTSDTGELFF.

V usage is TRBV27 and J usage is TRBJ1-1; 7 bases align to TRBD1. The V gene end was trimmed by 5 bases and the J gene end by 3 bases; junction bases not matched to a gene: 3. Germline CDR1 and CDR2: MNHEY and SMNVEV (reference sequence). The CDR3 sequence is 13 residues long. CDR3 sequence reads: CASSVQGYTEAFF. The CDR3 nucleotides are TGTGCCAGCAGTGTACAGGGGTACACTGAAGCTTTCTTT.

The chain joins TRBV5-1 to TRBJ2-1; D is unresolved. CDR3 length equals 15 residues. Germline CDR1 and CDR2: SGHRS and YFSETQ. V was trimmed by 0 bases and J by 0 bases, leaving 7 bases between them. DNA of the CDR3: TGCGCCAGCAGCTTGGCGGCAGGCTCCTACAATGAGCAGTTCTTC. Translation: CASSLAAGSYNEQFF.

The chain carries TRBV30 and TRBJ1-5; D might be TRBD1 (5 bases). Per the germline V gene, CDR1 is GTSNPN and CDR2 is SVGIG (reference sequence). Trimming removed 7 bases at V and 3 bases at J, with 10 bases between. The CDR3 totals 12 residues. The CDR3 reads CAFGGTNQPQHF. CDR3 nucleotides: TGTGCCTTCGGGGGTACCAATCAGCCCCAGCATTTT.